The 22 T cell receptor beta chains presented below share a single source sample, sequenced in a study of T cells in localized non-small cell lung cancer. Assay used: immunoSEQ multiplex PCR; TCRdb lists only in-frame clones, some missing. The table lists some 71,000 clones, almost 85% of them singletons. The sample consisted of peripheral blood, taken before any cancer treatment. The source is a female donor older than 55 with stage I lung adenocarcinoma.

Points on this clone: A read error may produce the germline difference seen at one junction end. V gene TRBV6-5 combines with J gene TRBJ2-1; possible D gene TRBD2, 7 bases. CDR3 size: 13 residues. Germline-derived CDR1 and CDR2 are MNHEY and SVGAGI. CDR3 protein: CTRGAGSYNEQFF. In nucleotides, the CDR3 is TGTACCAGGGGAGCGGGGTCCTACAATGAGCAGTTCTTC.

The CDR3 coding sequence is TGTGCCAGCAGCGTGGGAGTCGGTGAGCAGTTCTTC. It codes for CASSVGVGEQFF. The chain links TRBV7-2 to TRBJ2-1; perhaps TRBD2 as D (5 bases). Germline lookup yields CDR1 SGHTA and CDR2 FQGNSA. The CDR3 runs to 12 residues. V was trimmed by 5 bases and J by 9 bases, leaving 11 bases between them.

In its sample, this clone was seen a few times. The CDR3 spells CATSRGRGGNQPQHF. CDR3 nucleotides: TGTGCCACCAGCAGAGGGAGGGGAGGGAATCAGCCCCAGCATTTT. This chain uses TRBV15 with TRBJ1-5; possible D gene TRBD1, 5 bases. The V gene's germline CDR1 is LNHNV and CDR2 YYDKDF (reference sequence). Trimming removed 1 base from V and 4 bases from J, with 11 bases in between. The CDR3 is 15 residues long.

The chain carries TRBV21-1 and TRBJ2-5; the table calls TRBD1, which could not be checked here. TRBV21-1 is given as a pseudogene. The CDR3 runs to 16 residues. The CDR3 bases are TGTGCCAGCAGCAATATACGGGACAGGTACCAAGAGACCCAGTACTTC. This codes for CASSNIRDRYQETQYF.

The chain employs TRBV5-6 and TRBJ2-5; TRBD1 matches at 7 bases. The germline gives CDR1 SGHDT, CDR2 YYEEEE. The length of the CDR3 is 17 residues. Trimming took 4 bases from V and 4 from J; bases not matched to a gene: 16. Written as DNA, the CDR3 is TGTGCCAGCAGCCAGACAGGGATGAACCGTGGAGGAGAGACCCAGTACTTC. It translates to CASSQTGMNRGGETQYF. Drawing the rest from reference TRBV5-6 and TRBJ2-5, the complete variable domain is DAGVTQSPTHLIKTRGQQVTLRCSPKSGHDTVSWYQQALGQGPQFIFQYYEEEERQRGNFPDRFSGHQFPNYSSELNVNALLLGDSALYLCASSQTGMNRGGETQYFGPGTRLLVL.

The rearrangement uses TRBV18 and TRBJ1-6; 8 bases line up with TRBD1. The germline gives CDR1 KGHSH, CDR2 LQKENI. Trimming at V came to 2 bases and at J to 7 bases, leaving 10 bases not matched to a gene. The length of the CDR3 is 17 residues. In DNA form, the CDR3 reads TGTGCCAGCTCACCAATCTCACCCGGGACAGGAAATTCACCCCTCCACTTT. It specifies CASSPISPGTGNSPLHF.

This rearrangement joins TRBV2 to TRBJ2-2; 12 nucleotides line up with TRBD2. The CDR3 covers 15 residues. The germline V gene has CDR1 SNHLY and CDR2 FYNNEI. V lost 7 bases to trimming and J lost 5 bases; unmatched junction nucleotides: 5. The CDR3 is CASNPLAGGTGELFF. As DNA, the CDR3 is TGTGCCAGCAACCCGCTAGCGGGAGGGACCGGGGAGCTGTTTTTT.

As to this clone: The junction departs from germline at one end; a sequencing error may be responsible. The chain joins TRBV6-6 to TRBJ1-1; D is unclear. This CDR3 region has 15 residues. Per germline, CDR1 MNHNY and CDR2 SVGAGI (reference sequence). The CDR3 sequence: CASSYPPGMNTEAFF. In DNA form, the CDR3 reads TGTGCCAGCAGTTACCCTCCGGGTATGAATACTGAAGCTTTCTTT.

The CDR3 is CASSLRVVGEQYF. The CDR3 DNA follows: TGTGCCAGCAGCTTAAGGGTAGTCGGGGAGCAGTACTTC. The chain joins TRBV11-1 to TRBJ2-7; no definite D call. This CDR3 has 13 residues. V lost 2 bases and J lost 7, with 12 bases in between. Germline CDR1 is SGHAT and CDR2 is FQDESV (reference sequence).

The rearrangement joins TRBV6-1 to TRBJ1-5; maybe TRBD1 (5 bases). Between the trimmed V and J ends, which lost 2 bases and 0 bases, there was a span of 17 bases. Germline V gene lookup returns CDR1 MNHNS and CDR2 SASEGT. This CDR3 comprises 18 residues. The CDR3 here is CASSEIGTASYSNQPQHF. In nucleotides, the CDR3 is TGTGCCAGCAGTGAAATCGGGACGGCATCTTATAGCAATCAGCCCCAGCATTTT.

This chain joins TRBV5-1 and TRBJ1-1; TRBD1 agrees at 8 bases. The V segment lost 3 bases and the J segment 5 bases; nucleotides outside the gene matches: 6. The CDR3 sequence is 14 residues long. Germline V gene data show CDR1 as SGHRS and CDR2 as YFSETQ. The CDR3 DNA reads TGCGCCAGCAGCTCCAGGGGGCTGGGGACTGAAGCTTTCTTT. The encoded protein is CASSSRGLGTEAFF.

This CDR3 is CASSLPPSGGLSYEQYF. The CDR3 DNA reads as TGCGCCAGCAGCTTGCCTCCTAGCGGGGGCCTCTCCTACGAGCAGTACTTC. The chain combines TRBV5-1 with TRBJ2-5, with 10 bases fitting TRBD2. Gene TRBJ2-7 matches the end of the DNA better, so the J call may be wrong. The CDR3 spans 17 residues. Germline lookup yields CDR1 SGHRS and CDR2 YFSETQ.

This rearrangement joins TRBV7-9 to TRBJ1-4; weak D call: TRBD1 (6 bases). Germline-derived CDR1 and CDR2 are SEHNR and FQNEAQ (reference sequence). This CDR3 spans 13 amino acids. Trimming removed 5 bases from V and 8 bases from J, with 12 bases in between. The CDR3 protein is CASSPGVGEKLFF. The CDR3 region has the DNA TGTGCCAGCAGCCCAGGGGTGGGGGAAAAACTGTTTTTT.

V usage is TRBV5-1 and J usage is TRBJ1-6; tentatively, D is TRBD1 (6 bases). With 3 bases removed from V and 0 bases from J, the gap between germline ends came to 7 bases. Germline lookup yields CDR1 SGHRS and CDR2 YFSETQ. This CDR3 is built from 15 residues. For the CDR3, the DNA is TGCGCCAGCAGCTCGGACAGCTCCTATAATTCACCCCTCCACTTT. Protein sequence: CASSSDSSYNSPLHF.

The V call is TRBV6-4, the J call TRBJ1-6; D uncertain. Germline CDR1 reads MRHNA; CDR2 reads SNTAGT. This CDR3 has 13 amino acids. V gave up 6 bases and J gave up 4 bases, with 7 bases separating them. In DNA form, the CDR3 reads TGTGCCAGCAGGGCGGGGTATAATTCACCCCTCCACTTT. Encoded protein: CASRAGYNSPLHF.

V usage is TRBV29-1 and J usage is TRBJ1-1; no definite D call. The CDR3 loop spans 10 amino acids. V dropped 5 bases and J dropped 6 bases, with 7 bases sitting between them. Germline V gives CDR1 SQVTM, CDR2 ANQGSEA. The CDR3 coding sequence is TGCAGCGTTTTCGTCCCTGAAGCTTTCTTT. Protein sequence: CSVFVPEAFF. Looking up the rest from reference TRBV29-1 and TRBJ1-1 gives the full variable domain: SAVISQKPSRDICQRGTSLTIQCQVDSQVTMMFWYRQQPGQSLTLIATANQGSEATYESGFVIDKFPISRPNLTFSTLTVSNMSPEDSSIYLCSVFVPEAFFGQGTRLTVV.

This rearrangement joins TRBV7-9 to TRBJ1-4, with 9 bases identical to TRBD1. Trimming removed 5 bases from V and 6 bases from J; junction bases left unmatched: 4. The germline V gene has CDR1 SEHNR and CDR2 FQNEAQ (reference sequence). This CDR3 region has 14 residues. The CDR3 DNA reads TGTGCCAGCAGCCGCGGGACAGGGCATGAAAAACTGTTTTTT. Translating gives CASSRGTGHEKLFF.

The rearrangement uses TRBV5-1 and TRBJ2-2, with 7 bases fitting TRBD1. Per germline, CDR1 SGHRS and CDR2 YFSETQ. The CDR3 loop spans 15 amino acids. With V trimmed by 3 bases and J by 1 base, 3 bases remained unmatched. CDR3 protein: CASSSGQMNTGELFF. CDR3 bases: TGCGCCAGCAGCTCGGGACAGATGAACACCGGGGAGCTGTTTTTT.

This sequence joins TRBV4-2 and TRBJ2-7, with no clear D. CDR3 length equals 13 residues. Germline V gives CDR1 LGHNA, CDR2 YNFKEQ. Trimming removed 4 bases at V and 2 bases at J, with 9 bases between. CDR3 nucleotides: TGTGCCAGCAGCCGCCTTGGGGCCTACGAGCAGTACTTC. It specifies CASSRLGAYEQYF.

This sequence joins TRBV7-2 and TRBJ2-5, with D possibly being TRBD2 (5 bases). This CDR3 spans 13 amino acids. The germline V and J ends were trimmed by 5 bases and 2 bases, with 9 bases remaining between them. CDR1 and CDR2 from the germline V gene are SGHTA and FQGNSA. CDR3: CASSRGGQETQYF. As DNA, the CDR3 is TGTGCCAGCAGCCGTGGAGGTCAAGAGACCCAGTACTTC.

The genes are TRBV7-9 and TRBJ1-1; 7 bases agree with TRBD1. The junction had 6 bases not matched to a gene; V was cut back by 4 bases and J by 4 bases. Germline-derived CDR1 and CDR2 are SEHNR and FQNEAQ (reference sequence). CDR3 length equals 14 residues. The CDR3 protein is CASSYRGGVTEAFF. The CDR3, as DNA: TGTGCCAGCAGCTACAGGGGAGGGGTCACTGAAGCTTTCTTT.

V is TRBV19 and J is TRBJ1-4; TRBD1 matches at 8 bases. V lost 7 bases and J lost 0; bases outside the gene matches: 13. There are 18 residues in the CDR3. The V gene's germline CDR1 is LNHDA and CDR2 SQIVND (reference sequence). CDR3 DNA sequence: TGTGCCAGTAAGTCCAGTAGGACAGGGACTGCAACTAATGAAAAACTGTTTTTT. This gives the protein CASKSSRTGTATNEKLFF.